Below, 16 T cell receptor beta chains from the same sample are listed, as sequenced in a study of cytotoxic CD8 clonotypes in ibrutinib-treated CLL. Sequencing used immunoSEQ multiplex PCR; TCRdb keeps in-frame clones, though not all of them. The sample consists of 90,000 to 95,000 clones, approximately 71% of them appearing once. The source was PBMCs, collected after 24 months of ibrutinib treatment. These receptors came from a human donor with chronic lymphocytic leukemia.

The chain has TRBV7-2 and TRBJ1-5; D unclear. Per germline, CDR1 SGHTA and CDR2 FQGNSA. CDR3 length: 15 residues. V was shortened by 1 base and J by 3 bases, with 10 bases between the two germline ends. CDR3 in amino acids: CASSLVALFNQPQHF. The CDR3 nucleotides read TGTGCCAGCAGCTTAGTTGCTCTCTTCAATCAGCCCCAGCATTTT.

CDR3 protein: CAGGTGGSNQPQHF. The CDR3 DNA reads as TGTGCCGGCGGGACAGGGGGCAGCAATCAGCCCCAGCATTTT. V and J are TRBV7-9 and TRBJ1-5; 12 bases match TRBD1. This CDR3 has 14 residues. Germline CDR1 is SEHNR and CDR2 is FQNEAQ (reference sequence). With V trimmed by 11 bases and J by 1 base, 3 bases remained unmatched.

CDR3 residues: CSVEDVGAVAFF. The CDR3, as DNA: TGCAGCGTTGAAGATGTGGGGGCTGTGGCTTTCTTT. The V and J genes are TRBV29-1 and TRBJ1-1; weak D call: TRBD1 (6 bases). The CDR3 has 12 amino acids. With 0 bases removed from V and 11 bases from J, the gap between germline ends came to 13 bases. The germline CDR1 and CDR2 sequences are SQVTM and ANQGSEA.

This clone has just a few counts. This rearrangement joins TRBV5-1 to TRBJ1-5, with D maybe TRBD1 (5 bases). CDR1 and CDR2 (germline): SGHRS, YFSETQ. Trimming removed 4 bases from V and 4 bases from J, with 12 bases in between. The CDR3 length is 14 residues. The CDR3 here is CASSAGTLNQPQHF. The CDR3 nucleotides are TGCGCCAGCAGCGCAGGGACTTTAAATCAGCCCCAGCATTTT.

The genes are TRBV21-1 and TRBJ1-2. TRBV21-1 is a documented pseudogene. The CDR3 has 10 residues. CDR3 amino acids: CASSQRGATF. CDR3 DNA: TGTGCCAGCTCCCAAAGAGGTGCCACCTTC.

The genes are TRBV19 and TRBJ1-4; D unresolved. Germline V CDR1 and CDR2: LNHDA, SQIVND (reference sequence). V was clipped by 2 bases and J by 5 bases, with 6 bases between them. CDR3 length: 13 amino acids. CDR3 bases: TGTGCCAGTAGTATAAGGCGGAATGAAAAACTGTTTTTT. Its translation: CASSIRRNEKLFF.

The chain is built from TRBV9 and TRBJ2-3; 7 nucleotides agree with TRBD1. Germline CDR1 SGDLS, CDR2 YYNGEE. The CDR3 has 16 amino acids. V shed 4 bases, J shed 1 base, and the junction held 9 bases outside the gene matches. CDR3 bases: TGTGCCAGCAGCTACACCACAGGGGCCGGCACAGATACGCAGTATTTT. It encodes CASSYTTGAGTDTQYF.

The V and J genes are TRBV18 and TRBJ2-1; 9 bases map to TRBD2. J gave up 0 bases and V 2 bases, and 14 bases lay outside the gene matches. Germline CDR1 and CDR2: KGHSH and LQKENI. CDR3 size: 20 residues. CDR3 DNA: TGTGCCAGCTCACCAAAAGGACTAGCGACTCTCTCCTTCTCCTACAATGAGCAGTTCTTC. This gives the protein CASSPKGLATLSFSYNEQFF.

DNA for the CDR3: TGTGCCAGCAGTTTGTCTCAAAGGTCCTATGGCTACACCTTC. This gives the protein CASSLSQRSYGYTF. This rearrangement joins TRBV28 to TRBJ1-2, with D uncertain. The V gene lost 3 bases and the J gene lost 4 bases, with 12 bases spanning the gap. The germline CDR1 and CDR2 sequences are MDHEN and SYDVKM. The CDR3 length is 14 residues.

This chain uses TRBV6-1 with TRBJ1-1; no firm D call. Between the trimmed V and J ends, which lost 5 bases and 3 bases, there was a span of 10 bases. The CDR3 contains 13 residues. CDR1 is MNHNS and CDR2 is SASEGT in the germline V gene. The CDR3 spells CASSPRRDTEAFF. The CDR3 DNA reads TGTGCCAGCAGTCCCCGTAGGGACACTGAAGCTTTCTTT.

Here the CDR3 reads CASSSGQGFSHEQYF. DNA for the CDR3: TGTGCCAGCAGCTCAGGACAGGGGTTTTCCCACGAGCAGTACTTC. This rearrangement joins TRBV7-9 to TRBJ2-7; the match to TRBD1 covers 9 bases. V lost 4 bases to trimming and J lost 5 bases; unmatched junction nucleotides: 9. Germline assignment: CDR1 SEHNR and CDR2 FQNEAQ (reference sequence). This CDR3 contains 15 residues.

This chain connects TRBV2 to TRBJ2-7; TRBD2 matches at 11 bases. Germline V CDR1 and CDR2: SNHLY, FYNNEI. With 3 bases clipped from V and 1 base from J, the junction kept 2 bases outside the gene matches. The CDR3 loop spans 15 amino acids. CDR3 sequence: CASSDRLAGSYEQYF. In nucleotides, the CDR3 is TGTGCCAGCAGTGATAGACTAGCGGGATCCTACGAGCAGTACTTC. Full variable domain (rest looked up from reference TRBV2 and TRBJ2-7): EPEVTQTPSHQVTQMGQEVILRCVPISNHLYFYWYRQILGQKVEFLVSFYNNEISEKSEIFDDQFSVERPDGSNFTLKIRSTKLEDSAMYFCASSDRLAGSYEQYFGPGTRLTVT.

The chain joins TRBV18 to TRBJ1-5, with D possibly being TRBD1 (6 bases). CDR3 length: 17 residues. Germline V gives CDR1 KGHSH, CDR2 LQKENI. Trimming took off 4 bases at V and 0 bases at J, with 16 bases between the two ends. In nucleotides, the CDR3 is TGTGCCAGCTCACAAAGCAGGGGAGACTATAGCAATCAGCCCCAGCATTTT. Protein sequence: CASSQSRGDYSNQPQHF.

CDR3 in amino acids: CASSLGRGTLGNQPQHF. Written as DNA, the CDR3 is TGTGCCAGCAGCTTGGGGAGGGGGACTTTAGGCAATCAGCCCCAGCATTTT. The V call is TRBV5-6, the J call TRBJ1-5, with D maybe TRBD1 (6 bases). This CDR3 comprises 17 residues. The germline CDR1 and CDR2 sequences are SGHDT and YYEEEE. Trimming pared 0 bases from V and 2 bases from J, leaving 15 bases between.

The chain has TRBV5-6 and TRBJ1-5; D is possibly TRBD1 (6 bases). Trimming removed 2 bases at V and 4 bases at J, with 16 bases between. This CDR3 spans 16 amino acids. CDR1 SGHDT and CDR2 YYEEEE come from the germline V gene. CDR3 nucleotide sequence: TGTGCCAGCAGCTTAGAGGACAGAGAAGGGAATCAGCCCCAGCATTTT. Its translation is CASSLEDREGNQPQHF.

The J gene is TRBJ2-2, the V gene TRBV27; 14 nucleotides agree with TRBD2. The CDR3 is made up of 18 amino acids. The V segment lost 5 bases and the J segment 3 bases; nucleotides outside the gene matches: 8. Germline lookup yields CDR1 MNHEY and CDR2 SMNVEV (reference sequence). As DNA, the CDR3 is TGTGCCAGCAGTGAGACTAGCGGGAGGGCCTGGGACACCGGGGAGCTGTTTTTT. Protein: CASSETSGRAWDTGELFF.